This TCR beta chain derives from a study of OX40 agonist ivuxolimab in advanced cancers. Study summary: A diagnosis of hepatocellular carcinoma, melanoma, renal cell or head and neck cancer was present in dose-escalation patients.

Produced via immunoSEQ multiplex PCR; TCRdb's table is partial and in-frame only. The repertoire holds roughly 60,000 clones, with 85% as singletons. The CDR3 totals 12 residues. V was pared by 2 bases and J by 6 bases, with 11 bases between. In germline, CDR1 is GTSNPN, CDR2 SVGIG (reference sequence). This clonotype was obtained from an adult with an advanced solid tumor such as melanoma, head and neck, liver or kidney cancer. This chain uses TRBV30 with TRBJ2-7; D perhaps matches TRBD2 (5 bases). The sequencing used CD4+ or CD8+ T cells sorted from blood, collected in a trial of the OX40 agonist ivuxolimab. The CDR3 nucleotides read TGTGCCTGGAGTCCCCGGGGAGCCGAGCAGTACTTC. Protein: CAWSPRGAEQYF.